The source of this TCR beta chain is a study of lymphopenia after photon versus proton radiotherapy. The data were produced by immunoSEQ multiplex PCR, yet TCRdb's version contains in-frame clones alone and is incomplete. The sample includes around 63,000 clones, more than 75% seen only once; the top ten take roughly 2.1%. This TCR was recovered from a man aged 35 to 55 with gastric cancer. The sequences come from peripheral blood, collected from a patient treated with photon-based radiotherapy.

This CDR3 reads CAILQGLMNTEAFF. The CDR3 DNA reads TGCGCCATTTTACAGGGATTGATGAACACTGAAGCTTTCTTT. This sequence joins TRBV10-1 and TRBJ1-1; D possibly corresponds to TRBD1 (6 bases). The V gene's germline CDR1 is WNHNN and CDR2 SYGVQD (reference sequence). The CDR3 is 14 residues long. V was cut by 10 bases and J by 0 bases, with 15 bases left in between.